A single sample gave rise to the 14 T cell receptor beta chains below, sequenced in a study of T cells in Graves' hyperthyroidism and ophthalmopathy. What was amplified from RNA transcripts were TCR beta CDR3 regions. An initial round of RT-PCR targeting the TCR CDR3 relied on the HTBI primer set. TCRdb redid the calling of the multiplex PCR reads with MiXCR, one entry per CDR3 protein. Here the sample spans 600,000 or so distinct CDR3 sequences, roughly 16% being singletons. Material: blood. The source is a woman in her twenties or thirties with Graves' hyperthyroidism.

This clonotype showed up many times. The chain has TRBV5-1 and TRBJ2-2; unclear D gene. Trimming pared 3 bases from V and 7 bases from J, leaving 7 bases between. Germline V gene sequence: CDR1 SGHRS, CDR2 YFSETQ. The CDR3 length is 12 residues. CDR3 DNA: TGCGCCAGCAGCTGGAGTGGCGGGGAGCTGTTTTTT. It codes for CASSWSGGELFF.

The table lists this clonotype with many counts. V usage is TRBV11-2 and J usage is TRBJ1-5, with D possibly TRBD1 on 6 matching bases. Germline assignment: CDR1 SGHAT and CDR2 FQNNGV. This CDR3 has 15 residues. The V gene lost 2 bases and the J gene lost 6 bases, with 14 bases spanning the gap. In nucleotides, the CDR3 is TGTGCCAGCAGCTTAACCGGGGGCCCATCTCAGCCCCAGCATTTT. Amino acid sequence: CASSLTGGPSQPQHF.

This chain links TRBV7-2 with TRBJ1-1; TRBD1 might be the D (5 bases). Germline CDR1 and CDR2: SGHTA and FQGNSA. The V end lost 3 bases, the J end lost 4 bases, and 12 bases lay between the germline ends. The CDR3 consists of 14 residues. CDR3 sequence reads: CASSFNGASTEAFF. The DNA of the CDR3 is TGTGCCAGCAGCTTTAATGGGGCGAGCACTGAAGCTTTCTTT.

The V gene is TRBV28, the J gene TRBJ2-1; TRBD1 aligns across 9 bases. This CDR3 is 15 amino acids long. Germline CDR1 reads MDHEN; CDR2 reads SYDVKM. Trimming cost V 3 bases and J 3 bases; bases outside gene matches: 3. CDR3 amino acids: CASSFGTGYYNEQFF. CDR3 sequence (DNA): TGTGCCAGCAGTTTTGGGACAGGGTACTACAATGAGCAGTTCTTC.

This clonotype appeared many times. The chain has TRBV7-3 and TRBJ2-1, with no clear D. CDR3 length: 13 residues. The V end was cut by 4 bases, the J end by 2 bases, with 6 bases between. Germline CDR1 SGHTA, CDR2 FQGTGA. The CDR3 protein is CASSSDTYNEQFF. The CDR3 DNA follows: TGTGCCAGCAGCTCCGACACCTACAATGAGCAGTTCTTC.

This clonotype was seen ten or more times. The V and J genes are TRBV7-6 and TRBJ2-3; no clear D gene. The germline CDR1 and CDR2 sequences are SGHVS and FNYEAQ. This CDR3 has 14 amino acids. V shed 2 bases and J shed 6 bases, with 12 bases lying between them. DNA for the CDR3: TGTGCCAGCAGCTTATTATTGGTCGCGGATACGCAGTATTTT. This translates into CASSLLLVADTQYF.

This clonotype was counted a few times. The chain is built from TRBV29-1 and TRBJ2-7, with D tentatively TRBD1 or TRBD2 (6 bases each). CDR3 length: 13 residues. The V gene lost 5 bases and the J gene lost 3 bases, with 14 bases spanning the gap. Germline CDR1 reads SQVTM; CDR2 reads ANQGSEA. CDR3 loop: CSVMGGQFYEQYF. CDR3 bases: TGCAGCGTTATGGGGGGACAATTCTACGAGCAGTACTTC.

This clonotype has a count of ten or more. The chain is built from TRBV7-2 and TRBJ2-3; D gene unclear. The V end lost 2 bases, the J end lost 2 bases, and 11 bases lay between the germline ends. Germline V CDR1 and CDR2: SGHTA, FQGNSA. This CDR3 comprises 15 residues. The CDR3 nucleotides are TGTGCCAGCAGCTTACTACGGGTAAACACAGATACGCAGTATTTT. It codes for CASSLLRVNTDTQYF.

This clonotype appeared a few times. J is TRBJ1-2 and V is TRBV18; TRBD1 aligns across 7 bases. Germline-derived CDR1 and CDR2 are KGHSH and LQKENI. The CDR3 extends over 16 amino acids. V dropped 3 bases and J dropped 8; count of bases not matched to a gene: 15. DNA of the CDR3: TGTGCCAGCTCACCTGACGCGAACAGGGGTGATATCGGCTACACCTTC. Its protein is CASSPDANRGDIGYTF.

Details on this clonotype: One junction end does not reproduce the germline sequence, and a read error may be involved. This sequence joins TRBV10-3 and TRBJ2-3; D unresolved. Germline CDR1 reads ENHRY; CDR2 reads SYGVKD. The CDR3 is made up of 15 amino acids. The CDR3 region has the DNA TGTGCCTTCAGCCAGACGGACGAAAGCACAGATACGCAGTATTTT. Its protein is CAFSQTDESTDTQYF.

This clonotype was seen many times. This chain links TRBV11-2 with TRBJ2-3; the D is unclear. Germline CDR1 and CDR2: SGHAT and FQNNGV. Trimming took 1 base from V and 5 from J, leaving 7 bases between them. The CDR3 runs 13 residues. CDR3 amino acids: CASSLGLRDTQYF. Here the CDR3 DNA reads TGTGCCAGCAGCTTAGGTCTGAGAGATACGCAGTATTTT.

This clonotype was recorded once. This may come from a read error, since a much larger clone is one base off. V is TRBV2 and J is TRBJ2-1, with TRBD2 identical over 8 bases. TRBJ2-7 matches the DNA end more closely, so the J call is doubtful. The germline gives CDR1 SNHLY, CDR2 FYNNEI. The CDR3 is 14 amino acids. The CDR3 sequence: CATSDPGLGNEQYF. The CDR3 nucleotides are TGTGCCACCAGTGATCCGGGACTAGGCAATGAGCAGTACTTC.

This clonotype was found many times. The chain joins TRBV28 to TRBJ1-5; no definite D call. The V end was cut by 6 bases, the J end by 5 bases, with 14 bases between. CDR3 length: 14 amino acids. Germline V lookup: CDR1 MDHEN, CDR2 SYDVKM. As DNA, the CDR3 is TGTGCCAGCAGCTACCGACGGGAAGATCAGCCCCAGCATTTT. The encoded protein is CASSYRREDQPQHF.

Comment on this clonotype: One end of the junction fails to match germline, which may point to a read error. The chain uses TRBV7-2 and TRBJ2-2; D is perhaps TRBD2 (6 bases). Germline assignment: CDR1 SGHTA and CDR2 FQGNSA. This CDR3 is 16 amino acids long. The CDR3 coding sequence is TGTGCCAGCAGCTTATCTCAGACGACACGGGGCGGGGAGCTGCTTTTT. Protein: CASSLSQTTRGGELLF.